This T cell receptor beta chain stems from a study of T cells after yellow fever vaccination. Study-level findings and limits: Peaking faster, on day 5 versus 15, the secondary response was nonetheless weaker.

TCRdb independently ran MiXCR on the 5' RACE reads; one entry per CDR3 protein. This repertoire shows 200,000 to 300,000 distinct CDR3 sequences, approximately 6.7% found once; its top ten account for 1.1%. Germline V lookup: CDR1 LGHNT, CDR2 FRNRAP. This CDR3 contains 14 residues. V lost 1 base and J lost 0, with 6 bases in between. This clonotype was counted only a few times. What it binds is not known. The source was CD4+ T cells sorted from PBMCs, collected on the day of the yellow fever booster vaccination. This receptor was taken from a young man who received the YFV17D yellow fever vaccine. This chain uses TRBV12-5 with TRBJ1-1; the D is unclear. The CDR3 coding sequence is TGTGCTAGTGGTTTGGGAATAATGAACACTGAAGCTTTCTTT. This sequence encodes CASGLGIMNTEAFF.